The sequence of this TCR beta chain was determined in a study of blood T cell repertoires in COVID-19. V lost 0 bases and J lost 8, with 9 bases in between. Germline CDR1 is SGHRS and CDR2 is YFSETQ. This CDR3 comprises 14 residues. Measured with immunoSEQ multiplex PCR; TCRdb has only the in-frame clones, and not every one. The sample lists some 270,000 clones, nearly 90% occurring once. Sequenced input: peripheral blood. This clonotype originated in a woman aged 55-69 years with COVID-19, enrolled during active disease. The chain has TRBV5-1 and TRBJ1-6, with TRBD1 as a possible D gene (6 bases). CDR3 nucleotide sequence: TGCGCCAGCAGCTTGGGGGACACCGATTCACCCCTCCACTTT. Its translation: CASSLGDTDSPLHF. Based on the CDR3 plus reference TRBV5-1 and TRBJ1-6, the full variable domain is KAGVTQTPRYLIKTRGQQVTLSCSPISGHRSVSWYQQTPGQGLQFLFEYFSETQRNKGNFPGRFSGRQFSNSRSEMNVSTLELGDSALYLCASSLGDTDSPLHFGNGTRLTVT.